This TCR beta chain was identified during a study of T cell responses to AZD1222 COVID-19 vaccine (dated by TCRdb to the early 2020s). Study-wide context: AZD1222 recipients given second doses at about 4 weeks or at about 12 weeks were pooled, since spike-specific TCR depth and breadth were not found to differ between the two schedules. Trial participants were enrolled into age subgroups of 18-55, 56-69 and 70-plus years, which contained about 150, 28 and 57 TCR-sequenced participants, respectively. TCR sequencing was performed for more than 230 trial participants, of whom roughly 200 were given two doses of AZD1222 and about 25 were given two doses of MenACWY control vaccine. What the work shows at the level of the full study, not this receptor alone: Reportedly, close to half of the unique spike-specific TCRs recognized epitopes lying outside the regions that are mutated in the B.1.351 and B.1.1.7 variants. In the small 56-69-year group, the increase in depth fell short of significance, most likely because of low power. No day 14 peak-response samples were available, so repertoires were characterized only after the peak T cell response. Participants were mostly white British and included more females than males, and it was suggested by the authors that clonal diversity may have been underestimated. The vaccine-associated CD4 TCRs covered the entire spike protein, and the dominant responses fell in regions 160-218 and 743-854. Conclusions about previously exposed vaccinees were limited because only six AZD1222 recipients were SARS-CoV-2 seropositive at baseline. A significant rise in spike-specific TCR breadth and depth was observed after two AZD1222 doses relative to day 0 and relative to MenACWY recipients.

CDR1 is given as SGDLS and CDR2 as YYNGEE, both from the germline V gene. Measured from the cysteine to the phenylalanine, the CDR3 is 16 residues long. The kept DNA is CDR3 alone, 48 bases in frame from the first base. Germline trimming: 4 bases from V, 1 base from J; junction bases outside gene matches: 7. On this clone: No cognate antigen has been identified for it. Base qualities are missing; no much larger clone stands one base away.

The CDR3 regions of human TCRbeta chains were analyzed by immunosequencing. Concerning the study's data processing: TCRs in the repertoires were matched against a reference library of SARS-CoV-2-specific TCRs that had been generated with the MIRA antigen-specificity platform. Breadth was defined as the fraction of unique TCRs that were SARS-CoV-2-associated, and depth was defined as the fraction of total T cells that were SARS-CoV-2-associated. Using the MIRA data, every spike-specific TCR was mapped to the spike region that the TCR reacted to and assigned to either a CD4 or a CD8 class. Log10-transformed breadth and depth values were compared by one-way ANOVA with Sidak's multiple comparisons tests. TCRdb holds this immuneACCESS table with in-frame rearrangements only. Some clones are missing; in checked studies, unresolved V genes explain under half, and the rest has no known cause. That table is the source of V, J and clone size, and D and trimming were worked out from the DNA. This sample gives about 160,000 clones in total; over 75% of them show up just once. The ten largest clones take up about 1.5% of the sample.

The time point label for this specimen denotes: baseline before first vaccination. Vaccinee samples came from UK trials COV001 and COV002, including a single-blind randomized controlled phase 2/3 trial of AZD1222 (ChAdOx1 nCoV-19) in healthy adults. For TCRbeta chain sequencing, PBMC samples were collected from trial participants at day 0 and at day 28 after the second dose. Sequenced material: peripheral blood, taken on day 0 of AZD1222 vaccination. This chain joins TRBV9 to TRBJ2-2; 7 junctional bases match TRBD1. The source of this sequence is an adult in good health. The sequenced DNA is TGTGCCAGCAGCCCCCGGACAGGACAGAACACCGGGGAGCTGTTTTTT. It is translated as CASSPRTGQNTGELFF.